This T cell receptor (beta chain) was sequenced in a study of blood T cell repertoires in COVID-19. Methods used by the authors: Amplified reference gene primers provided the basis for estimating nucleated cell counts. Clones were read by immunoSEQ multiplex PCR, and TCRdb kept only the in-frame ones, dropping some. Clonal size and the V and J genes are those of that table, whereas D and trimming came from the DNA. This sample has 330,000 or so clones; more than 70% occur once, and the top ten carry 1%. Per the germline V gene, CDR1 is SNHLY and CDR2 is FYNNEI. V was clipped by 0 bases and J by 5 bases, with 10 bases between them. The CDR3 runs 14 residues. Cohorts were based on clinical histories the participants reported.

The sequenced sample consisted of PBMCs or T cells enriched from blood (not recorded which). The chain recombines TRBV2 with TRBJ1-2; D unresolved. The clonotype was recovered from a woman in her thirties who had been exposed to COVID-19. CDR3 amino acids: CASSEALRGYGYTF. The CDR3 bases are TGTGCCAGCAGTGAAGCGCTTCGAGGGTATGGCTACACCTTC.